Listed below are T cell receptor beta chains from one sample, sequenced in a study of blood T cell repertoires in COVID-19. Data came from immunoSEQ multiplex PCR; TCRdb stores just in-frame clones and leaves some out. Of a few hundred thousand clones listed, 88% are singletons. Sequenced input: PBMCs or T cells enriched from blood (not recorded which). These receptor sequences come from a woman under 30 who had recovered from COVID-19. The CDR3 runs from the conserved cysteine through the conserved F or W. A D gene is named only where the DNA matches it firmly. Not all rows give a size; the values are once, few, many and, for expanded clones, a class.

size: .
D: .
J: TRBJ1-1
V: TRBV30
CDR3: CAWSVQLGAWNTEAFF
DNA: TGTGCCTGGAGTGTACAGTTGGGCGCTTGGAACACTGAAGCTTTCTTT

size: .
D: TRBD1
J: TRBJ1-1
V: TRBV5-1
CDR3: CASSLATGQGYTEAFF
DNA: TGCGCCAGCAGCTTGGCGACAGGGCAAGGGTACACTGAAGCTTTCTTT

size: few
D: .
J: TRBJ1-1
V: TRBV6-4
CDR3: CASSVVETEAFF
DNA: TGTGCCAGCAGTGTAGTTGAGACTGAAGCTTTCTTT

size: .
D: TRBD2
J: TRBJ2-7
V: TRBV7-8
CDR3: CASSLRASGGTYEQYF
DNA: TGTGCCAGCAGCTTACGGGCGTCCGGGGGGACCTACGAGCAGTACTTC

size: .
D: .
J: TRBJ1-2
V: TRBV6-2/TRBV6-3
CDR3: CASSYSQGHGYTF
DNA: TGTGCCAGCAGTTACAGTCAGGGGCACGGCTACACCTTC

size: .
D: .
J: TRBJ2-7
V: TRBV27
CDR3: CASSLSHPPGAYEQYF
DNA: TGTGCCAGCAGTTTATCGCACCCCCCGGGGGCCTACGAGCAGTACTTC

size: once
D: TRBD1
J: TRBJ1-6
V: TRBV19
CDR3: CASSIAGQGNSPLHF
DNA: TGTGCCAGTAGTATCGCAGGACAGGGGAATTCACCCCTCCACTTT

size: .
D: TRBD1
J: TRBJ2-2
V: TRBV2
CDR3: CASVDRGVVNTGELFF
DNA: TGTGCCAGCGTAGACAGGGGAGTCGTTAACACCGGGGAGCTGTTTTTT

size: .
D: TRBD2
J: TRBJ2-1
V: TRBV2
CDR3: CATLRTGTSGGASNEQFF
DNA: TGTGCCACGCTAAGGACAGGGACTAGCGGGGGGGCATCCAATGAGCAGTTCTTC

size: .
D: .
J: TRBJ1-5
V: TRBV27
CDR3: CASSLRGRDSQPQHF
DNA: TGTGCCAGCAGTTTAAGGGGGAGAGATAGTCAGCCCCAGCATTTT

size: .
D: .
J: TRBJ2-7
V: TRBV18
CDR3: CASSPDIHHEQYF
DNA: TGTGCCAGCTCTCCCGACATCCACCACGAGCAGTACTTC

size: .
D: .
J: TRBJ1-2
V: TRBV9
CDR3: CASSVSQSYGYTF
DNA: TGTGCCAGCAGCGTTTCACAGAGCTATGGCTACACCTTC

size: .
D: .
J: TRBJ2-7
V: TRBV5-1
CDR3: CASSLGTDRGSEQYF
DNA: TGCGCCAGCAGCTTGGGGACAGACCGTGGAAGCGAGCAGTACTTC

size: .
D: TRBD1
J: TRBJ2-7
V: TRBV5-6
CDR3: CASSNGTEAWIYEQYF
DNA: TGTGCCAGCAGTAACGGGACAGAGGCTTGGATCTACGAGCAGTACTTC

size: .
D: .
J: TRBJ2-7
V: TRBV21-1
CDR3: CAYRRYEGARYEQYF
DNA: TGTGCCTACCGGAGATATGAGGGGGCGAGGTACGAGCAGTACTTC

size: .
D: TRBD1
J: TRBJ1-2
V: TRBV5-1
CDR3: CASSLEGADGYTF
DNA: TGCGCCAGCAGCTTGGAGGGGGCGGATGGCTACACCTTC

size: .
D: .
J: TRBJ2-6
V: TRBV7-3
CDR3: CASTPLGANVLTF
DNA: TGTGCCAGCACCCCCTTGGGGGCCAACGTCCTGACTTTC

size: .
D: TRBD2
J: TRBJ2-7
V: TRBV9
CDR3: CASSVEPRGATYEQYF
DNA: TGTGCCAGCAGCGTAGAACCGCGGGGGGCCACCTACGAGCAGTACTTC

size: .
D: .
J: TRBJ1-1
V: TRBV7-9
CDR3: CASSEGHYTEAFF
DNA: TGTGCCAGCAGCGAGGGACATTACACTGAAGCTTTCTTT

size: .
D: .
J: TRBJ2-2
V: TRBV5-8
CDR3: CASSFYPQGFTGELFF
DNA: TGTGCCAGCAGCTTTTATCCCCAGGGATTCACCGGGGAGCTGTTTTTT

size: .
D: TRBD2
J: TRBJ2-3
V: TRBV4-1
CDR3: CASSQAGGTLTSTDTQYF
DNA: TGCGCCAGCAGCCAAGCCGGGGGGACTCTAACTAGCACAGATACGCAGTATTTT

size: .
D: .
J: TRBJ1-2
V: TRBV6-5
CDR3: CASSLVQGNGYTF
DNA: TGTGCCAGCAGTTTAGTACAGGGTAATGGCTACACCTTC

size: .
D: .
J: TRBJ1-1
V: TRBV28
CDR3: CASSLPLSSISTEAFF
DNA: TGTGCCAGCAGTTTACCCTTGAGCTCTATTAGCACTGAAGCTTTCTTT

size: .
D: TRBD1
J: TRBJ2-2
V: TRBV6-2/TRBV6-3
CDR3: CASSLITGGGGELFF
DNA: TGTGCCAGCAGCCTAATCACAGGGGGCGGCGGGGAGCTGTTTTTT

size: once
D: TRBD2
J: TRBJ2-1
V: TRBV11-2
CDR3: CASSLDAGGYNEQFF
DNA: TGTGCCAGCAGCTTAGATGCGGGGGGCTACAATGAGCAGTTCTTC

size: .
D: TRBD1
J: TRBJ2-1
V: TRBV6-2/TRBV6-3
CDR3: CASSRQGAGEQFF
DNA: TGTGCCAGCAGCCGACAGGGGGCGGGTGAGCAGTTCTTC

size: .
D: .
J: TRBJ1-1
V: TRBV5-1
CDR3: CASSLSTQNTEAFF
DNA: TGCGCCAGCAGCTTGTCCACACAGAACACTGAAGCTTTCTTT

size: .
D: TRBD2
J: TRBJ2-1
V: TRBV15
CDR3: CATRTEAQTSGGIYHEQFF
DNA: TGTGCCACCCGGACGGAGGCACAGACTAGCGGGGGGATATATCATGAGCAGTTCTTC

size: once
D: TRBD1
J: TRBJ1-3
V: TRBV5-1
CDR3: CASSLAPLPGQISGNTIYF
DNA: TGCGCCAGCAGCTTGGCCCCGCTACCGGGACAGATCTCTGGAAACACCATATATTTT

size: .
D: TRBD2
J: TRBJ2-1
V: TRBV4-2
CDR3: CASSQEVAGFYNEQFF
DNA: TGTGCCAGCAGCCAAGAGGTAGCGGGATTTTACAATGAGCAGTTCTTC

size: .
D: TRBD1
J: TRBJ2-4
V: TRBV13
CDR3: CASSTDRVGKNIQYF
DNA: TGTGCCAGCAGCACTGACAGGGTTGGCAAAAACATTCAGTACTTC

size: .
D: .
J: TRBJ1-6
V: TRBV5-1
CDR3: CASSLDGQYNSPLHF
DNA: TGCGCCAGCAGCTTGGATGGTCAGTATAATTCACCCCTCCACTTT

size: .
D: TRBD1
J: TRBJ1-3
V: TRBV18
CDR3: CASSPIRQGSGNTIYF
DNA: TGTGCCAGCTCACCTATCCGACAGGGATCTGGAAACACCATATATTTT

size: .
D: .
J: TRBJ2-1
V: TRBV28
CDR3: CASSSGGPAYNEQFF
DNA: TGTGCCAGCAGCTCGGGGGGCCCAGCCTACAATGAGCAGTTCTTC

size: .
D: .
J: TRBJ2-7
V: TRBV3-1/TRBV3-2
CDR3: CASSQERQTGQYF
DNA: TGTGCCAGCAGCCAAGAGCGACAAACCGGGCAGTACTTC

size: .
D: TRBD1
J: TRBJ2-6
V: TRBV28
CDR3: CAAGTGRGGSGANVLTF
DNA: TGTGCCGCCGGGACAGGGCGTGGAGGCTCTGGGGCCAACGTCCTGACTTTC

size: .
D: .
J: TRBJ2-1
V: TRBV20-1
CDR3: CSASKVLGQGTLNEQFF
DNA: TGCAGTGCTAGTAAAGTTTTGGGGCAGGGTACCCTCAATGAGCAGTTCTTC

size: few
D: TRBD2
J: TRBJ2-3
V: TRBV6-4
CDR3: CASSDSHGGADTQYF
DNA: TGTGCCAGCAGTGACTCTCACGGGGGGGCAGATACGCAGTATTTT

size: .
D: .
J: TRBJ1-1
V: TRBV19
CDR3: CASSIPSGFEAFF
DNA: TGTGCCAGTAGTATACCTTCGGGTTTTGAAGCTTTCTTT

size: .
D: TRBD1
J: TRBJ1-2
V: TRBV18
CDR3: CASSLRQGPNYGYTF
DNA: TGTGCCAGCTCGCTGAGACAGGGCCCGAACTATGGCTACACCTTC

size: .
D: TRBD1
J: TRBJ2-7
V: TRBV7-9
CDR3: CASSVRMGTGTYEQYF
DNA: TGTGCCAGCAGCGTCAGAATGGGGACAGGGACTTACGAGCAGTACTTC

size: .
D: TRBD1
J: TRBJ1-6
V: TRBV5-1
CDR3: CASRGRGRDNSPLHF
DNA: TGCGCCAGCAGGGGCAGGGGGCGCGATAATTCACCCCTCCACTTT

size: .
D: TRBD1
J: TRBJ1-2
V: TRBV10-3
CDR3: CAISESATGAYGYTF
DNA: TGTGCCATCAGTGAGTCAGCAACAGGGGCCTATGGCTACACCTTC

size: .
D: TRBD1
J: TRBJ1-6
V: TRBV12-3/TRBV12-4
CDR3: CASSSGGLSPLHF
DNA: TGTGCCAGCAGTTCAGGGGGCCTTTCACCCCTCCACTTT

size: few
D: TRBD2
J: TRBJ2-1
V: TRBV6-2/TRBV6-3
CDR3: CASSYSTSGGNRVIF
DNA: TGTGCCAGCAGTTATTCGACTAGCGGGGGAAATCGAGTCATCTTC

size: .
D: TRBD1
J: TRBJ2-7
V: TRBV7-2
CDR3: CASSLSGGLYEQYF
DNA: TGTGCCAGCAGCTTGTCAGGGGGCCTTTACGAGCAGTACTTC

size: .
D: TRBD1
J: TRBJ2-6
V: TRBV6-1
CDR3: CASSGTGQLSGANVLTF
DNA: TGTGCCAGCAGTGGGACGGGACAGCTCTCTGGGGCCAACGTCCTGACTTTC

size: .
D: .
J: TRBJ1-5
V: TRBV12-5
CDR3: CASGLVPGVGGTTTNQPQHF
DNA: TGTGCTAGTGGTTTGGTCCCTGGGGTCGGCGGGACTACGACGAATCAGCCCCAGCATTTT